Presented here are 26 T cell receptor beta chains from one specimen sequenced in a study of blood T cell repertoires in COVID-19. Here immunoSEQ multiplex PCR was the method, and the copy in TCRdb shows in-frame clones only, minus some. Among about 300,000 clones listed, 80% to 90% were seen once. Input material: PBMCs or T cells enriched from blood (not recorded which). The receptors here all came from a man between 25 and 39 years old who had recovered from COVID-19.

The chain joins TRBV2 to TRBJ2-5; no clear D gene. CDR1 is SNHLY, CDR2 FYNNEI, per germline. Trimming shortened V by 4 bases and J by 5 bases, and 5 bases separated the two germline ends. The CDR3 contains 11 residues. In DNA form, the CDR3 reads TGTGCCAGCAGTGTGAGGGAGACCCAGTACTTC. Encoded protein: CASSVRETQYF.

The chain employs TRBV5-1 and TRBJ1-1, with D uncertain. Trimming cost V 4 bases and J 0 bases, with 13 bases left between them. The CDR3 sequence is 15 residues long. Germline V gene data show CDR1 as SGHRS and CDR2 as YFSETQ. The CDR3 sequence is CASSLSGFLNTEAFF. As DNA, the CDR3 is TGCGCCAGCAGCCTATCGGGATTTTTGAACACTGAAGCTTTCTTT.

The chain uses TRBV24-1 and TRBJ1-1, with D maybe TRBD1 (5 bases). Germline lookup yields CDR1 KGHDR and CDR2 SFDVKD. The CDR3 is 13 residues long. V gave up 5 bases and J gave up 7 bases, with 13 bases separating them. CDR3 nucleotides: TGTGCCACCAGTGCAGGGTACGACGGTGAAGCTTTCTTT. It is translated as CATSAGYDGEAFF.

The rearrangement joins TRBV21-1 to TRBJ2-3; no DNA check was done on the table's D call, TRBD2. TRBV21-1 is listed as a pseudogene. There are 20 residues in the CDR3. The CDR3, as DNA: TGTGCCAGCAGCAAAGGCCCGACTAGCGGGGGGACCCTTCACACAGATACGCAGTATTTT. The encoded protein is CASSKGPTSGGTLHTDTQYF.

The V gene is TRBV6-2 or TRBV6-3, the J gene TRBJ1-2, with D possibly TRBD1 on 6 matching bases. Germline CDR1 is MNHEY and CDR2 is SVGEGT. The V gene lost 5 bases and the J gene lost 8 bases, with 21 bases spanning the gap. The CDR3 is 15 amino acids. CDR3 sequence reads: CASSKTGTNSRGYTF. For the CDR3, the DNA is TGTGCCAGCAGTAAAACCGGGACAAATTCGCGCGGCTACACCTTC.

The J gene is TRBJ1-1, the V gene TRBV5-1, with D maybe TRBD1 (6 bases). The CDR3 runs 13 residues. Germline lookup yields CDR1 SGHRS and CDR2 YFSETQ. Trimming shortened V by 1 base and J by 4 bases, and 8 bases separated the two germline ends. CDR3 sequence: CASSLTGRTEAFF. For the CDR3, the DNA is TGCGCCAGCAGCTTGACAGGGCGCACTGAAGCTTTCTTT.

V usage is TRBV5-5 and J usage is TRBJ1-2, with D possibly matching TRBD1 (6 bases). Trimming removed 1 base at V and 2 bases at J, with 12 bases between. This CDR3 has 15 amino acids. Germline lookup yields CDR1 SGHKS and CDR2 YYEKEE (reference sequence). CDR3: CASSLRAQGNYGYTF. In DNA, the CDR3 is TGTGCCAGCAGCTTGCGGGCACAGGGCAACTATGGCTACACCTTC.

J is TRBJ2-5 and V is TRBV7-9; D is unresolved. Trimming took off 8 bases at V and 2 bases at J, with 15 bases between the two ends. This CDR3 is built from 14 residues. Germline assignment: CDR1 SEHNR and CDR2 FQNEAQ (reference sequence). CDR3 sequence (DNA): TGTGCCAGCCAGAAGGAACCGACACAAGAGACCCAGTACTTC. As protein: CASQKEPTQETQYF.

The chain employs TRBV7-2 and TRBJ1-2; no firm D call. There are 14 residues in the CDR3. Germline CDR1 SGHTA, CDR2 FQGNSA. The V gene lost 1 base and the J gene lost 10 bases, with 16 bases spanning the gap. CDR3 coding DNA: TGTGCCAGCAGCTTAGGCCTGACAACCTCGGACTACACCTTC. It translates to CASSLGLTTSDYTF. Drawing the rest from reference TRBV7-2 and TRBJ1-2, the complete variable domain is GAGVSQSPSNKVTEKGKDVELRCDPISGHTALYWYRQSLGQGLEFLIYFQGNSAPDKSGLPSDRFSAERTGGSVSTLTIQRTQQEDSAVYLCASSLGLTTSDYTFGSGTRLTVV.

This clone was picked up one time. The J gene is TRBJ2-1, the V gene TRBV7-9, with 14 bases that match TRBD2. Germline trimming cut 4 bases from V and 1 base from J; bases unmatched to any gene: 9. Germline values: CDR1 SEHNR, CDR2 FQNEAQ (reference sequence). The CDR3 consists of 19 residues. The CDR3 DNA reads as TGTGCCAGCAGCTCAACGGGACTAGCGGGGGTTATTTCCTACAATGAGCAGTTCTTC. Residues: CASSSTGLAGVISYNEQFF. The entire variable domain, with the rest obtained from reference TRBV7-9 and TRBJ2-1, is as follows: DTGVSQNPRHKITKRGQNVTFRCDPISEHNRLYWYRQTLGQGPEFLTYFQNEAQLEKSRLLSDRFSAERPKGSFSTLEIQRTEQGDSAMYLCASSSTGLAGVISYNEQFFGPGTRLTVL.

The CDR3 DNA sequence: TGTGCCAGCAGCGGACTAGCGGGAGGCACAGATACGCAGTATTTT. Encoded protein: CASSGLAGGTDTQYF. This chain links TRBV5-5 with TRBJ2-3, with 13 bases aligning to TRBD2. This CDR3 contains 15 residues. The V gene's germline CDR1 is SGHKS and CDR2 YYEKEE (reference sequence). V lost 4 bases to trimming and J lost 1 base; unmatched junction nucleotides: 0. Full variable domain (outside the CDR3, taken from reference TRBV5-5 and TRBJ2-3): DAGVTQSPTHLIKTRGQQVTLRCSPISGHKSVSWYQQVLGQGPQFIFQYYEKEERGRGNFPDRFSARQFPNYSSELNVNALLLGDSALYLCASSGLAGGTDTQYFGPGTRLTVL.

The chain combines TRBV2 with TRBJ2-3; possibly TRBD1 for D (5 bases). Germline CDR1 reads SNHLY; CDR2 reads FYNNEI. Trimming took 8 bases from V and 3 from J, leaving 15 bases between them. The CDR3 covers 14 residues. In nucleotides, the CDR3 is TGTGCCAGCTATCGTCAGGGTACGACAGATACGCAGTATTTT. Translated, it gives CASYRQGTTDTQYF. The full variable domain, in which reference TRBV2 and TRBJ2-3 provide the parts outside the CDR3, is EPEVTQTPSHQVTQMGQEVILRCVPISNHLYFYWYRQILGQKVEFLVSFYNNEISEKSEIFDDQFSVERPDGSNFTLKIRSTKLEDSAMYFCASYRQGTTDTQYFGPGTRLTVL.

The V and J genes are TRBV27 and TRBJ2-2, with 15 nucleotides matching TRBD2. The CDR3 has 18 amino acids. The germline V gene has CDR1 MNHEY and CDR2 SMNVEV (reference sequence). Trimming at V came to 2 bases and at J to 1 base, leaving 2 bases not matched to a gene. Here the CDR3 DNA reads TGTGCCAGCAGTTTAAGGACTAGCGGGAGGGGGAACACCGGGGAGCTGTTTTTT. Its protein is CASSLRTSGRGNTGELFF.

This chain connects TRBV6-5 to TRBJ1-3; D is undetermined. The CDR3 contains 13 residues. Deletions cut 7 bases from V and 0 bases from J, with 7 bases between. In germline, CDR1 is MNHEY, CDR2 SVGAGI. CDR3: CASKTSSGNTIYF. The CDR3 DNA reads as TGTGCCAGCAAAACTAGCTCTGGAAACACCATATATTTT.

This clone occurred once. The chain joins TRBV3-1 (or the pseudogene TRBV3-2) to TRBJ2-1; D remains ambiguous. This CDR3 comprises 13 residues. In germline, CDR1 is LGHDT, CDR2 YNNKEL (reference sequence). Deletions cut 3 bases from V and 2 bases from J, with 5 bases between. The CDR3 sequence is CASSHPAYNEQFF. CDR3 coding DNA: TGTGCCAGCAGCCACCCCGCCTACAATGAGCAGTTCTTC.

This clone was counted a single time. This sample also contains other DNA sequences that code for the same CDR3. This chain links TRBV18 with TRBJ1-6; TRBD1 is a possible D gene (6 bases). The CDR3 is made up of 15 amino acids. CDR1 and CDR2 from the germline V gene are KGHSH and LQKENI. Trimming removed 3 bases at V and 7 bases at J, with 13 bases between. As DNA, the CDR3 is TGTGCCAGCTCACCGCCGGGACAAGGCAATTCACCCCTCCACTTT. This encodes CASSPPGQGNSPLHF.

CDR3 nucleotide sequence: TGTGCCTGGAGCTCAAAGCGGGGGGTAAACGAGCAGTACTTC. Translation gives CAWSSKRGVNEQYF. The chain employs TRBV30 and TRBJ2-7, with TRBD2 matching 9 bases. In germline, CDR1 is GTSNPN, CDR2 SVGIG (reference sequence). The V gene end was trimmed by 3 bases and the J gene end by 5 bases; junction bases not matched to a gene: 8. The CDR3 spans 14 residues.

CDR3 in DNA: TGTGCCAGCAGCTTGTATGGGGATGGGGGCCCCACAGACACCCGGTATTTT. This encodes CASSLYGDGGPTDTRYF. V and J are TRBV5-6 and TRBJ2-3; D might be TRBD1 (6 bases). Deletions cut 1 base from V and 14 bases from J, with 29 bases between. Germline assignment: CDR1 SGHDT and CDR2 YYEEEE. This CDR3 region has 17 residues. Variable domain in full (rest from reference TRBV5-6 and TRBJ2-3): DAGVTQSPTHLIKTRGQQVTLRCSPKSGHDTVSWYQQALGQGPQFIFQYYEEEERQRGNFPDRFSGHQFPNYSSELNVNALLLGDSALYLCASSLYGDGGPTDTRYFGPGTRLTVL.

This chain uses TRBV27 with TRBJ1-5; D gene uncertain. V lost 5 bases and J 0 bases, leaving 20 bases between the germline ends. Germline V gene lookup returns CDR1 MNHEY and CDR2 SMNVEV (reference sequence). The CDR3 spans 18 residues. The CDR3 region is CASSPAAGIGYSNQPQHF. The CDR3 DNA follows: TGTGCCAGCAGTCCTGCCGCCGGGATAGGATATAGCAATCAGCCCCAGCATTTT.

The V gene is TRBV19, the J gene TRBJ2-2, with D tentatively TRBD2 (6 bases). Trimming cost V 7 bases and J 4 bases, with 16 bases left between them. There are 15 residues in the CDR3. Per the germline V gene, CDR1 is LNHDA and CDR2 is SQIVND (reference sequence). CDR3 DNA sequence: TGTGCCAGTATCCCCCCCACAGCGGGCACCGGGGAGCTGTTTTTT. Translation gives CASIPPTAGTGELFF. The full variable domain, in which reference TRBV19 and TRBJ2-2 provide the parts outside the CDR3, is DGGITQSPKYLFRKEGQNVTLSCEQNLNHDAMYWYRQDPGQGLRLIYYSQIVNDFQKGDIAEGYSVSREKKESFPLTVTSAQKNPTAFYLCASIPPTAGTGELFFGEGSRLTVL.

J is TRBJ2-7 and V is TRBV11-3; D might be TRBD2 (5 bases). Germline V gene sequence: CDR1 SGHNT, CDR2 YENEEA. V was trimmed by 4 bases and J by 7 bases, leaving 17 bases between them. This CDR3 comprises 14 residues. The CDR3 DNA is TGTGCCAGCAGCTCCGCTAGCAGGACGGGGGAGCAGTACTTC. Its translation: CASSSASRTGEQYF.

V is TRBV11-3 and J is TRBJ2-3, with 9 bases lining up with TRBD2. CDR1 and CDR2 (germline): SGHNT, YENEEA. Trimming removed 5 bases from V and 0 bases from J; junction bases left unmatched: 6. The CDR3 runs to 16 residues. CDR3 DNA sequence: TGTGCCAGCAGCAAAGGACTAGCGAGTAGCACAGATACGCAGTATTTT. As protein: CASSKGLASSTDTQYF.

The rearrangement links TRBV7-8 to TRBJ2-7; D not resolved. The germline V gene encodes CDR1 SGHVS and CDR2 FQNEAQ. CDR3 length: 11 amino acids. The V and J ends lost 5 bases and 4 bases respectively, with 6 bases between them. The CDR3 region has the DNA TGTGCCAGCAGCCCAGTTTACGAGCAGTACTTC. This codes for CASSPVYEQYF.

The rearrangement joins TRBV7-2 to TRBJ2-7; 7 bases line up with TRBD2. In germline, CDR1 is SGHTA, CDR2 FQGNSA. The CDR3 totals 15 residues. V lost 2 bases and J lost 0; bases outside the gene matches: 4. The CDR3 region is CASSLSGTTSYEQYF. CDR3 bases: TGTGCCAGCAGCTTAAGCGGGACTACCTCCTACGAGCAGTACTTC.

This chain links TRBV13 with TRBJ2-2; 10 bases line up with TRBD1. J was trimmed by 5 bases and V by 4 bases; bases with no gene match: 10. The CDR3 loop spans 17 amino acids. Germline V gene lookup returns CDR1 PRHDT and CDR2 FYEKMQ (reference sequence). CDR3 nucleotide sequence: TGTGCCAGCAGCTCCTCCCAGGGACAGGGGTTTACCGGGGAGCTGTTTTTT. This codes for CASSSSQGQGFTGELFF.

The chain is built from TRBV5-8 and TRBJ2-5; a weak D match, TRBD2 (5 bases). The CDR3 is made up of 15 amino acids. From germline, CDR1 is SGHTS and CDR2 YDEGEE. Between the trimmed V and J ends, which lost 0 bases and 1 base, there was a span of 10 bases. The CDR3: CASSLAERLQETQYF. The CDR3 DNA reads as TGTGCCAGCAGCTTGGCCGAGCGGCTCCAAGAGACCCAGTACTTC.